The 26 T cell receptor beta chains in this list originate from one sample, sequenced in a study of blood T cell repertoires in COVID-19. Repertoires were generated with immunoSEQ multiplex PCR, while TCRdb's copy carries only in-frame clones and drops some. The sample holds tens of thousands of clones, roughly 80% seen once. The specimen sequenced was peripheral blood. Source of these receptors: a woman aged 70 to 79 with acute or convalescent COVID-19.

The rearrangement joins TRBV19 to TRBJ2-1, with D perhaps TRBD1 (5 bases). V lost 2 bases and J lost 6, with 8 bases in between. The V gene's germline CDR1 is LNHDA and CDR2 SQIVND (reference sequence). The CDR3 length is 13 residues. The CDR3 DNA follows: TGTGCCAGTAGTATACCCACAGGCAATGAGCAGTTCTTC. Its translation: CASSIPTGNEQFF. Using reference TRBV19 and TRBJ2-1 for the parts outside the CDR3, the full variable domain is DGGITQSPKYLFRKEGQNVTLSCEQNLNHDAMYWYRQDPGQGLRLIYYSQIVNDFQKGDIAEGYSVSREKKESFPLTVTSAQKNPTAFYLCASSIPTGNEQFFGPGTRLTVL.

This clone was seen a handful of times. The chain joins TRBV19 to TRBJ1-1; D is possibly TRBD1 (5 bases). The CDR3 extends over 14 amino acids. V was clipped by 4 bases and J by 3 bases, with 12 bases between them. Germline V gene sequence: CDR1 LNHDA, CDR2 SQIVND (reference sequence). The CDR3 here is CASSTGGDYTEAFF. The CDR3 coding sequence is TGTGCCAGTAGTACGGGGGGGGACTACACTGAAGCTTTCTTT.

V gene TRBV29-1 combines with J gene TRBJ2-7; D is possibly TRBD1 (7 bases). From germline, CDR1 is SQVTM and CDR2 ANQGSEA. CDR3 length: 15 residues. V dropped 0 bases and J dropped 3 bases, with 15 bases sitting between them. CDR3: CSVEDRRQGGYEQYF. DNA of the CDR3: TGCAGCGTTGAAGATCGACGGCAGGGGGGCTACGAGCAGTACTTC.

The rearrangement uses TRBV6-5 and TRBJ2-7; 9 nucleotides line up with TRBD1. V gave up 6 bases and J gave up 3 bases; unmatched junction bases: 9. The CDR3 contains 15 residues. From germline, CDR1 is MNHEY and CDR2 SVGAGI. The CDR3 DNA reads TGTGCCAGCAGCCCCACCGGGACAGGGCGCTACGAGCAGTACTTC. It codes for CASSPTGTGRYEQYF.

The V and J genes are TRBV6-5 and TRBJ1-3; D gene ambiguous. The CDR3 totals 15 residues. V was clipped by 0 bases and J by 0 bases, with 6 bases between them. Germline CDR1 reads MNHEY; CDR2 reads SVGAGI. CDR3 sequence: CASSYSQASGNTIYF. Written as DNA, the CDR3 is TGTGCCAGCAGTTACTCCCAGGCCTCTGGAAACACCATATATTTT.

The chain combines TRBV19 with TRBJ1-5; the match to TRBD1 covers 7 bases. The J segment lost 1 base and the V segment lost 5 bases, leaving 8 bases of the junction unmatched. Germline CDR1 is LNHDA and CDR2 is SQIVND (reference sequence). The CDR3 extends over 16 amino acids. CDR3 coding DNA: TGTGCCAGTAGTGACGAGGGGGCAAGAAGCAATCAGCCCCAGCATTTT. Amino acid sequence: CASSDEGARSNQPQHF.

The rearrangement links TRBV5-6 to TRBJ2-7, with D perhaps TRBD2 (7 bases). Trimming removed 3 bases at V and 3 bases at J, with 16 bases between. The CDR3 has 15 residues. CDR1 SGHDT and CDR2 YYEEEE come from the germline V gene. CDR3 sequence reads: CASSWSERGGYEQYF. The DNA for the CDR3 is TGTGCCAGCAGCTGGAGCGAAAGGGGGGGCTACGAGCAGTACTTC.

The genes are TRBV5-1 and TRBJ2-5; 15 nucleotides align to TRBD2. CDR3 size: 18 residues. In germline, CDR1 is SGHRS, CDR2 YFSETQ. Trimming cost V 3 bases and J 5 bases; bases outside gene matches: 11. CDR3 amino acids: CASSSSGLAGGPGETQYF. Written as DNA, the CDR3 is TGCGCCAGCAGCTCTTCCGGACTAGCGGGGGGGCCGGGGGAGACCCAGTACTTC.

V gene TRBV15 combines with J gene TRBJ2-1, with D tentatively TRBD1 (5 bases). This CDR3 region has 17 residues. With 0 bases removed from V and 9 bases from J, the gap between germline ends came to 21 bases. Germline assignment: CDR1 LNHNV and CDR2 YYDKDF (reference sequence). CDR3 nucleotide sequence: TGTGCCACCAGCAGAGATTATGCTTTTGGGGCCTCCGTTGAGCAGTTCTTC. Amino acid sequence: CATSRDYAFGASVEQFF.

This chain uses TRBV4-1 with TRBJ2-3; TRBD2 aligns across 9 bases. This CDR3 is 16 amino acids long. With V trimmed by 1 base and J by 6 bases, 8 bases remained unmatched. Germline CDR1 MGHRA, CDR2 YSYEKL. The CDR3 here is CASSQVGRGGVDTQYF. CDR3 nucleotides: TGCGCCAGCAGCCAAGTGGGGCGGGGGGGAGTGGATACGCAGTATTTT.

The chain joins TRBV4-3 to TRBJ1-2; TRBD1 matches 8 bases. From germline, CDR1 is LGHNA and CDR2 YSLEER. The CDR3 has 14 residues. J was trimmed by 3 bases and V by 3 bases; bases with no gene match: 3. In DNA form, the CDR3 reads TGCGCCAGCAGCCAGACACAGGGGGACTATGGCTACACCTTC. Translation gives CASSQTQGDYGYTF.

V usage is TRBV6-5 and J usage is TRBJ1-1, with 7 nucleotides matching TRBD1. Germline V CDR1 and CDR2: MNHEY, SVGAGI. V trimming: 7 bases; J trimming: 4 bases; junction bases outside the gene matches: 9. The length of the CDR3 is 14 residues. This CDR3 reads CASTPTGYGTEAFF. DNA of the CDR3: TGTGCCAGCACCCCGACAGGGTACGGCACTGAAGCTTTCTTT.

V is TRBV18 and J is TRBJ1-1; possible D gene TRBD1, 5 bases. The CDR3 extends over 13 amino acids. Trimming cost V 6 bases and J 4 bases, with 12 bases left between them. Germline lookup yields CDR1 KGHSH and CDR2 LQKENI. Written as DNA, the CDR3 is TGTGCCAGCTCCGGAGGGGTGAGCACTGAAGCTTTCTTT. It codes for CASSGGVSTEAFF.

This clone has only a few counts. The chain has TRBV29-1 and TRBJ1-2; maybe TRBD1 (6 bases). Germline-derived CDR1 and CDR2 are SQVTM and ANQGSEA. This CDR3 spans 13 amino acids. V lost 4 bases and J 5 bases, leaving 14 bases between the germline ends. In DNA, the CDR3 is TGCAGCGTTGTTTGGGGGCAGGGGTATGGCTACACCTTC. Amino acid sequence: CSVVWGQGYGYTF.

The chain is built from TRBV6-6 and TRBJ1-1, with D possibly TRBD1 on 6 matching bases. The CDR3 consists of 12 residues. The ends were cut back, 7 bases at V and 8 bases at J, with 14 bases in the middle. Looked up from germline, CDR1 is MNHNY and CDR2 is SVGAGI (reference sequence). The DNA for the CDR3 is TGTGCCAGCACCGTCCGGACAGAAGAAGCTTTCTTT. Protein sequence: CASTVRTEEAFF.

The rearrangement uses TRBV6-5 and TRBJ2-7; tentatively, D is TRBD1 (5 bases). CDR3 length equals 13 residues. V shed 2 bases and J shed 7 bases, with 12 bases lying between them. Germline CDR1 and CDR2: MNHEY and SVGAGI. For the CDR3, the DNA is TGTGCCAGCAGTTACGACAGTCTTGGGGAGCAGTACTTC. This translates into CASSYDSLGEQYF.

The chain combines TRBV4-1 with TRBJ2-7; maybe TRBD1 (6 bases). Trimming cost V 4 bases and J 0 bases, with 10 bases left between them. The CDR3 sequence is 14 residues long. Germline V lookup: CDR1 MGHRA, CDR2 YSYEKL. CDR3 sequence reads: CASSPGTYSYEQYF. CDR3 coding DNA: TGCGCCAGCAGCCCCGGGACATACTCCTACGAGCAGTACTTC.

CDR3 nucleotides: TGCGCCAGCAGCAATTCACAGAGCTCTGGAAACACCATATATTTT. Translated: CASSNSQSSGNTIYF. V and J are TRBV4-1 and TRBJ1-3; no definite D call. V was pared by 5 bases and J by 0 bases, with 11 bases between. This CDR3 region has 15 residues. Germline V gene sequence: CDR1 MGHRA, CDR2 YSYEKL.

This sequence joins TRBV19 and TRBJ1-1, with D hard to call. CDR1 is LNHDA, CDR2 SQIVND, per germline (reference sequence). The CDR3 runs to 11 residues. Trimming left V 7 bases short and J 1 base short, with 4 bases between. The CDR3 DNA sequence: TGTGCCAGTAACGGGAACACTGAAGCTTTCTTT. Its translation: CASNGNTEAFF. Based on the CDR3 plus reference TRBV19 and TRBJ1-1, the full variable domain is DGGITQSPKYLFRKEGQNVTLSCEQNLNHDAMYWYRQDPGQGLRLIYYSQIVNDFQKGDIAEGYSVSREKKESFPLTVTSAQKNPTAFYLCASNGNTEAFFGQGTRLTVV.

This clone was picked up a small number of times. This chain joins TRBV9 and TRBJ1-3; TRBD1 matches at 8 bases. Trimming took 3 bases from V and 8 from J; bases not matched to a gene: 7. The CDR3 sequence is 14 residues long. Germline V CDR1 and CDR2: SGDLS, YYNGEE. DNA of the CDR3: TGTGCCAGCAGCGCCCTGGACAGGGCTGACACCATATATTTT. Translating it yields CASSALDRADTIYF.

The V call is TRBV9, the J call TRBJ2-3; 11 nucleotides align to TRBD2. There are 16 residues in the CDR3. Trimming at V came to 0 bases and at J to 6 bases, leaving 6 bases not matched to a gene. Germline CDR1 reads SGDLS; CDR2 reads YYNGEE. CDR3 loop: CASSVELAGAADTQYF. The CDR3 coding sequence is TGTGCCAGCAGCGTAGAACTAGCGGGGGCCGCGGATACGCAGTATTTT.

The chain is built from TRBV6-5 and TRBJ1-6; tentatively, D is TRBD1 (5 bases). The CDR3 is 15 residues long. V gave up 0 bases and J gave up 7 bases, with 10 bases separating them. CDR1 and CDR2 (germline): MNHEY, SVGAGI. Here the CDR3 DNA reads TGTGCCAGCAGTTACTCGACCAGGGTCAATTCACCCCTCCACTTT. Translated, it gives CASSYSTRVNSPLHF.

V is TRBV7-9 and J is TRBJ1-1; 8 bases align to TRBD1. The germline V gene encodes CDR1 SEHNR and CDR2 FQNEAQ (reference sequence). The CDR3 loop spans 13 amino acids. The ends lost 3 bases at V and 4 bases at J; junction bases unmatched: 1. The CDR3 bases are TGTGCCAGCAGCTTTACAGGGGGCACTGAAGCTTTCTTT. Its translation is CASSFTGGTEAFF.

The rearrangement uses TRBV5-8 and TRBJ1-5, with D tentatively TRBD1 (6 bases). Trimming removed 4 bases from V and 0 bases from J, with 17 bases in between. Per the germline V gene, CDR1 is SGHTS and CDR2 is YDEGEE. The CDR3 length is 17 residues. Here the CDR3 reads CASSPAGATDSNQPQHF. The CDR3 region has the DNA TGTGCCAGCAGCCCGGCGGGGGCGACCGATAGCAATCAGCCCCAGCATTTT.

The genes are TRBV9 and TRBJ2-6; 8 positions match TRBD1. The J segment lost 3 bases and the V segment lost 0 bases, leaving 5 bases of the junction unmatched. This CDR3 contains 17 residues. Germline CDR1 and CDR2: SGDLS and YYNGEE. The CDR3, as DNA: TGTGCCAGCAGCGTAGCGCGACAGGGGTATGGGGCCAACGTCCTGACTTTC. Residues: CASSVARQGYGANVLTF. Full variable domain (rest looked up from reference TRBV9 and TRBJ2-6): DSGVTQTPKHLITATGQRVTLRCSPRSGDLSVYWYQQSLDQGLQFLIQYYNGEERAKGNILERFSAQQFPDLHSELNLSSLELGDSALYFCASSVARQGYGANVLTFGAGSRLTVL.

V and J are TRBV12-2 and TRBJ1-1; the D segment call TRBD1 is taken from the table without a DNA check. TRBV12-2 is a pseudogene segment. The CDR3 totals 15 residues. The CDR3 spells CASRLEVQGNTEAFF. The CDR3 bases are TGTGCAAGTCGCTTAGAGGTCCAGGGGAACACTGAAGCTTTCTTT.